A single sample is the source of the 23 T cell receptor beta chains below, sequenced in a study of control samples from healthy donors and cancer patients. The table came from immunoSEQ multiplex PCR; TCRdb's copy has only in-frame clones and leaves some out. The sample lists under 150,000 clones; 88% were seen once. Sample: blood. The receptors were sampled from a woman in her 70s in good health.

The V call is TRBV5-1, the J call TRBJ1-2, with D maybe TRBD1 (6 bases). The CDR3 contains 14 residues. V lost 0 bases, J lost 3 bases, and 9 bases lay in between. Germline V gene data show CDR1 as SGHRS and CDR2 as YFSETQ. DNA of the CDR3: TGCGCCAGCAGCTTGGCGGGGGCGGACTATGGCTACACCTTC. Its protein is CASSLAGADYGYTF.

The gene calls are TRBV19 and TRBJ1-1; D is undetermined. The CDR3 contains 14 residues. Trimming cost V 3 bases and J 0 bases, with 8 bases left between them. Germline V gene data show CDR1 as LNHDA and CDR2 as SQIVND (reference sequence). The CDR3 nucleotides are TGTGCCAGTAGTATGTATGTCCTGAACACTGAAGCTTTCTTT. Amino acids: CASSMYVLNTEAFF.

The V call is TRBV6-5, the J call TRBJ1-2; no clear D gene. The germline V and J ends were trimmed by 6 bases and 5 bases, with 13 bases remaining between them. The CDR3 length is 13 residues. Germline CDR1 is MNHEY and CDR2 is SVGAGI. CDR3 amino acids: CASSPGRLYGYTF. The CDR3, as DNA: TGTGCCAGCAGCCCCGGGAGACTATATGGCTACACCTTC.

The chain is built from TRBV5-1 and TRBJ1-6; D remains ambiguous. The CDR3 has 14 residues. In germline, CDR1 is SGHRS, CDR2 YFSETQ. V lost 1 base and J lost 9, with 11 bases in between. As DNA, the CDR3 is TGCGCCAGCAGCTTGAACTTGGAGGGTTCACCCCTCCACTTT. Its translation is CASSLNLEGSPLHF.

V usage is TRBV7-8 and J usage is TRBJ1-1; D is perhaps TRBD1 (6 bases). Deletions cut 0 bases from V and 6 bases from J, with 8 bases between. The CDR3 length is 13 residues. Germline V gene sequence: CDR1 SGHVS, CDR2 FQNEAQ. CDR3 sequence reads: CASSLAQGPEAFF. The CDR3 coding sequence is TGTGCCAGCAGCTTAGCACAGGGCCCTGAAGCTTTCTTT.

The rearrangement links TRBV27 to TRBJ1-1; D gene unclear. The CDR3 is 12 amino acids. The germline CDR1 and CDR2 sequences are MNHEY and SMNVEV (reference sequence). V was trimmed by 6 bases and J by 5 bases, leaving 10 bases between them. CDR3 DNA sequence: TGTGCCAGCAGCCGGGTTGGTACTGAAGCTTTCTTT. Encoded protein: CASSRVGTEAFF.

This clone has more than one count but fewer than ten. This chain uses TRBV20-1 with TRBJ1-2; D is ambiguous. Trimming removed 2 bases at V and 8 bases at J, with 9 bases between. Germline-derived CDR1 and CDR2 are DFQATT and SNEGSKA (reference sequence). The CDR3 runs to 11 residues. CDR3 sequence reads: CSARKTGGYTF. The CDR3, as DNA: TGCAGTGCTAGAAAAACGGGAGGCTACACCTTC.

The CDR3 spells CATSAGTILQPQHF. The CDR3 DNA follows: TGTGCCACCAGTGCAGGGACAATCCTTCAGCCCCAGCATTTT. V is TRBV24-1 and J is TRBJ1-5, with D possibly TRBD1 on 6 matching bases. Germline V lookup: CDR1 KGHDR, CDR2 SFDVKD. The CDR3 has 14 residues. V lost 5 bases, J lost 6 bases, and 13 bases lay in between.

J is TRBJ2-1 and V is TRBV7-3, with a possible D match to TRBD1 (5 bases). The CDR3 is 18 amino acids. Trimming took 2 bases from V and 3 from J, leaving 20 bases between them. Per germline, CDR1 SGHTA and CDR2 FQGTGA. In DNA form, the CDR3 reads TGTGCCAGCAGCTTACGCGCAGGGTATGATGGGTTCTACAATGAGCAGTTCTTC. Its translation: CASSLRAGYDGFYNEQFF.

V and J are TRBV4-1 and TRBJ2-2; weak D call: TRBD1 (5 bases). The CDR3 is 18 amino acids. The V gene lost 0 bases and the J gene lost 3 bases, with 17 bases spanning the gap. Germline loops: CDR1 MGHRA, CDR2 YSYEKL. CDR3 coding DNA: TGCGCCAGCAGCCAAGATCCTCCCAAACAGGATTACACCGGGGAGCTGTTTTTT. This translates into CASSQDPPKQDYTGELFF.

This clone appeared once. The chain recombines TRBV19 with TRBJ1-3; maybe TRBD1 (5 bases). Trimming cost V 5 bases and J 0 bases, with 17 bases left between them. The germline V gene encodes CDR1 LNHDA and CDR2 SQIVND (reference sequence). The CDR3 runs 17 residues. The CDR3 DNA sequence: TGTGCCAGTAGTGGGGCCGGCGGTTGGGGCTCTGGAAACACCATATATTTT. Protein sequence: CASSGAGGWGSGNTIYF.

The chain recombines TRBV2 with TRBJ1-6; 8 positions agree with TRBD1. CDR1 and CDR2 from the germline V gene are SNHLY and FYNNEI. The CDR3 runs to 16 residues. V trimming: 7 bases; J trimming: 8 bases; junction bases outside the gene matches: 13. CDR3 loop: CASKLRQGSGDSPLHF. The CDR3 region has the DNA TGTGCCAGCAAACTCCGACAGGGGTCGGGTGATTCACCCCTCCACTTT.

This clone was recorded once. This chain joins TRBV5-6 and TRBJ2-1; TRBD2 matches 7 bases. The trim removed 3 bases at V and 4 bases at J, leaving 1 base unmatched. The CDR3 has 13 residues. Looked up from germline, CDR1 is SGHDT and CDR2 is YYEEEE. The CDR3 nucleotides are TGTGCCAGCAGCTCGGGACTATACAATGAGCAGTTCTTC. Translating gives CASSSGLYNEQFF.

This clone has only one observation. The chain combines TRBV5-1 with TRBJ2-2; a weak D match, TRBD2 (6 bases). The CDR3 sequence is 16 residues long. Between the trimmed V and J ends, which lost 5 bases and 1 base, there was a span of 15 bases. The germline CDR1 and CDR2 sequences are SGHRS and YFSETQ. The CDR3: CASSKAGLMNTGELFF. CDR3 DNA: TGCGCCAGCAGTAAGGCGGGACTCATGAACACCGGGGAGCTGTTTTTT.

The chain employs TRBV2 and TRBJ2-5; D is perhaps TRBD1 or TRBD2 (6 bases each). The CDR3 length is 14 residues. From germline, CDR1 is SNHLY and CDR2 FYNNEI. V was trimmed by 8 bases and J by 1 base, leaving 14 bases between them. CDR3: CASSVEGGQETQYF. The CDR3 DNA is TGTGCCAGCTCCGTCGAGGGGGGCCAAGAGACCCAGTACTTC.

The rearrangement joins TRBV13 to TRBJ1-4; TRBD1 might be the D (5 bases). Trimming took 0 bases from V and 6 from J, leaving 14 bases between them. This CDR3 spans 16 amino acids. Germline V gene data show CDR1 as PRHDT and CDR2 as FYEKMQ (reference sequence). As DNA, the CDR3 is TGTGCCAGCAGCTTAGGCCCCGAGACAGCATATGAAAAACTGTTTTTT. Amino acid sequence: CASSLGPETAYEKLFF. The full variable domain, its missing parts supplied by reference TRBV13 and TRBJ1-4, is AAGVIQSPRHLIKEKRETATLKCYPIPRHDTVYWYQQGPGQDPQFLISFYEKMQSDKGSIPDRFSAQQFSDYHSELNMSSLELGDSALYFCASSLGPETAYEKLFFGSGTQLSVL.

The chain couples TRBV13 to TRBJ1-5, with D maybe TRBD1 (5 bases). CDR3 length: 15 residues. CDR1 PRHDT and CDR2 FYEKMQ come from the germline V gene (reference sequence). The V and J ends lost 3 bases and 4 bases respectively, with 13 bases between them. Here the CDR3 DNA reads TGTGCCAGCAGCTTTGCCGGGGGGAATAATCAGCCCCAGCATTTT. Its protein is CASSFAGGNNQPQHF.

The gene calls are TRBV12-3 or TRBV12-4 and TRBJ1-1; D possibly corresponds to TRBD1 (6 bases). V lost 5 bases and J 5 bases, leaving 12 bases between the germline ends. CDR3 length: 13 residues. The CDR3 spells CASSTQGYTEAFF. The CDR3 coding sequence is TGTGCCAGCAGTACACAGGGCTATACTGAAGCTTTCTTT.

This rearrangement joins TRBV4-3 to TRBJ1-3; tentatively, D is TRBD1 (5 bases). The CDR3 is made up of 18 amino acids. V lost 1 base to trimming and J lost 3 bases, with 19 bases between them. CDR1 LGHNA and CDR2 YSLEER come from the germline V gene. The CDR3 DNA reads TGCGCCAGCAGCCAAGCGGCCGTAGGGGCGTCGGGTGGAAACACCATATATTTT. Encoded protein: CASSQAAVGASGGNTIYF.

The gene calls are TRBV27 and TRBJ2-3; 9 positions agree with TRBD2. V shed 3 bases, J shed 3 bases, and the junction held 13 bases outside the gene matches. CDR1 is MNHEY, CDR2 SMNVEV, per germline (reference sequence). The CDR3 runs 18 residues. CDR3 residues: CASSFLPLAGAATDTQYF. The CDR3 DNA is TGTGCCAGCAGTTTCCTCCCCTTAGCGGGGGCCGCAACAGATACGCAGTATTTT.

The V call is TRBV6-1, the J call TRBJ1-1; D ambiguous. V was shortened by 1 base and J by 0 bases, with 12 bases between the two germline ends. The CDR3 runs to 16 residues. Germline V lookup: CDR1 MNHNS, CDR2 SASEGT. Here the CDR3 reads CASSEGEGAMNTEAFF. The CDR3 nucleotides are TGTGCCAGCAGTGAAGGAGAGGGTGCTATGAACACTGAAGCTTTCTTT.

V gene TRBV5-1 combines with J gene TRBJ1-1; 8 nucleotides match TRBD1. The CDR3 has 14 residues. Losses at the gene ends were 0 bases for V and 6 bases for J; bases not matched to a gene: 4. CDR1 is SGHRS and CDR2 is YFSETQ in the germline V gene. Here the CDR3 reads CASSLANRGAEAFF. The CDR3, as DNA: TGCGCCAGCAGCTTGGCTAACAGGGGGGCTGAAGCTTTCTTT.

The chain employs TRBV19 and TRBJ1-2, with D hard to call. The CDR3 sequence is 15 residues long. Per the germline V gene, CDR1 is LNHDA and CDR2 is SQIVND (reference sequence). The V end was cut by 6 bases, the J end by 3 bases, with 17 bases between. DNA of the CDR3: TGTGCCAGTAGACTCGCGCTGGGTGAGGACTATGGCTACACCTTC. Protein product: CASRLALGEDYGYTF.